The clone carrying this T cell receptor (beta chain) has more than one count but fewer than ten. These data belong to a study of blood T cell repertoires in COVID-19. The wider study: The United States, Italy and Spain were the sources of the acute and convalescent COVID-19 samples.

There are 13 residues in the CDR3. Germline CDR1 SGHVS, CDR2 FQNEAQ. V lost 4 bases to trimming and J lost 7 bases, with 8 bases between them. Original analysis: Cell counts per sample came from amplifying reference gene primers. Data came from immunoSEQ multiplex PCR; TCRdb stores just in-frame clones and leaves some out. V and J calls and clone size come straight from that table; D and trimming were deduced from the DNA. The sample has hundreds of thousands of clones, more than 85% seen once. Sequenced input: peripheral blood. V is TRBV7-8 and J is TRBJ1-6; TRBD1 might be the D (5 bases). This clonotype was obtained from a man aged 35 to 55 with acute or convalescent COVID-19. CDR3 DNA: TGTGCCAGCAGCTCAGGGTTGAATTCACCCCTCCACTTT. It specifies CASSSGLNSPLHF.